This TCR beta chain was found in a study of T cell responses to AZD1222 COVID-19 vaccine. Study-level information: The analysis combined second doses at about 4 or about 12 weeks. The study, taken as a whole, reports: Once two AZD1222 doses were given, Spike-specific TCR breadth and depth went up. Reportedly, close to half of spike-specific TCRs are directed against unmutated variant regions. The donors showed a predominance of white British ancestry and of females, with possible underestimation of clonal diversity.

Comments on this clone: Its cognate antigen is unknown.

Data came from immunoSEQ multiplex PCR; TCRdb stores just in-frame clones and leaves some out. The data hold some 150,000 clones, with about 89% observed a single time. The CDR3 contains 19 residues. Between the trimmed V and J ends, which lost 0 bases and 0 bases, there was a span of 18 bases. Per the germline V gene, CDR1 is ENHRY and CDR2 is SYGVKD. This clonotype originated in an adult in good health. The chain uses TRBV10-3 and TRBJ1-5; D perhaps matches TRBD1 (6 bases). Sequencing was performed on peripheral blood, taken on day 0 of AZD1222 vaccination. In nucleotides, the CDR3 is TGTGCCATCAGTGAGTCGAGAGGCAGGGGACCATATAGCAATCAGCCCCAGCATTTT. Protein sequence: CAISESRGRGPYSNQPQHF.